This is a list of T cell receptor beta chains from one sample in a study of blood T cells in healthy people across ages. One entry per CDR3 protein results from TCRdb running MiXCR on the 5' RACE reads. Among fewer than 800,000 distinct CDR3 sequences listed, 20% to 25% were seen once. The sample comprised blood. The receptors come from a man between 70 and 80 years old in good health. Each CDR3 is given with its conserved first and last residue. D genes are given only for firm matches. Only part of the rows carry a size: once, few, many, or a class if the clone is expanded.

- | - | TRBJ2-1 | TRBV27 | CASSPRGGYEQFF | TGTGCCAGCAGTCCCAGAGGAGGTTATGAGCAGTTCTTC
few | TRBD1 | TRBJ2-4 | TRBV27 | CASSLIRGRDTAIQYF | TGTGCCAGCAGTTTAATCAGGGGGCGTGACACGGCCATTCAGTACTTC
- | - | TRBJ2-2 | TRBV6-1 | CASRLTGTGGELFF | TGTGCCAGCAGGCTAACAGGGACGGGCGGGGAGCTGTTTTTT
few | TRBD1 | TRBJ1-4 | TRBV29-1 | CSALGTVDEKLFF | TGCAGCGCACTAGGGACAGTGGACGAAAAACTGTTTTTT
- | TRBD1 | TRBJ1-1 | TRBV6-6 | CASRHRGRPEAFF | TGTGCCAGCAGACACAGGGGGCGACCTGAAGCTTTCTTT
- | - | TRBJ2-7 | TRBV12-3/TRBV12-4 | CASSPHSYEQYF | TGTGCCAGCAGCCCACACTCCTACGAGCAGTACTTC
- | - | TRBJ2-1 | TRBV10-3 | CAIRRDTDNEQFF | TGTGCCATCAGGCGGGACACGGACAATGAGCAGTTCTTC
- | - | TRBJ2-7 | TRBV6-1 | CATSPSALSYEQYF | TGTGCCACCAGCCCCTCAGCCCTCTCCTACGAGCAGTACTTC
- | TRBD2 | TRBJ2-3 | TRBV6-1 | CASSNGLAAAADTQYF | TGTGCCAGCAGCAACGGACTAGCGGCTGCCGCAGATACGCAGTATTTT
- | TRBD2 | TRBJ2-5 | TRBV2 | CASSKLAGGETQYF | TGTGCCAGCAGTAAGCTAGCGGGAGGAGAGACCCAGTACTTC
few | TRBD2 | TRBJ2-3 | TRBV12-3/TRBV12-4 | CASSYQAGVATDTQYF | TGTGCCAGCAGCTACCAAGCGGGAGTGGCGACAGATACGCAGTATTTT
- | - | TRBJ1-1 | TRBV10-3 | CAISERGQNTEAFF | TGTGCCATCAGTGAACGGGGACAGAACACTGAAGCTTTCTTT
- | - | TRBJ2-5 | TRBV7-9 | CASGQDRRQETQYF | TGTGCCAGCGGGCAGGACAGACGACAAGAGACCCAGTACTTC
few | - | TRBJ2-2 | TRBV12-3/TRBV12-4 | CASSTGEEYTGELFF | TGTGCCAGCAGTACGGGAGAGGAGTACACCGGGGAGCTGTTTTTT
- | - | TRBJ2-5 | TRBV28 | CASSLGEEETQYF | TGTGCCAGCAGTTTGGGCGAGGAAGAGACCCAGTACTTC
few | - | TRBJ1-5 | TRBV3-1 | CTSSQDPLAGNNQPQHF | TGTACCAGCAGCCAAGATCCTCTGGCAGGGAACAATCAGCCCCAGCATTTT
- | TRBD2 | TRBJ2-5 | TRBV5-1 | CANSSSSGRARETQYF | TGCGCCAACAGCTCGTCTAGCGGGAGGGCCCGTGAGACCCAGTACTTC
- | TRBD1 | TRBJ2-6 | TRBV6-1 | CASSEAIGTAGANALTF | TGTGCCAGCAGTGAAGCTATAGGGACAGCTGGGGCCAACGCCCTGACTTTC
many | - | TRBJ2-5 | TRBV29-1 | CSVEGAWDQETQYF | TGCAGCGTTGAGGGAGCGTGGGACCAAGAGACCCAGTACTTC
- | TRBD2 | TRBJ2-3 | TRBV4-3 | CASSQEASGGRDTQYF | TGCGCCAGCAGCCAAGAGGCTAGCGGGGGGCGGGATACGCAGTATTTT
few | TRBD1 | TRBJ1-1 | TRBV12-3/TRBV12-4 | CASSSDRGFTEAFF | TGTGCCAGCAGTTCTGACAGGGGGTTTACTGAAGCTTTCTTT
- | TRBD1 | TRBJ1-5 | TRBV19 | CASSIGRGGSNQPQHF | TGTGCCAGTAGTATTGGCAGGGGGGGAAGCAATCAGCCCCAGCATTTT
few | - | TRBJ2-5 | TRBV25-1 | CASSEYGQQETQYF | TGTGCCAGCAGTGAATATGGGCAGCAAGAGACCCAGTACTTC
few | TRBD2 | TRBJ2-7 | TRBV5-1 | CASSLVPSGTTYEQYF | TGCGCCAGCAGCTTGGTGCCTAGCGGGACAACCTACGAGCAGTACTTC
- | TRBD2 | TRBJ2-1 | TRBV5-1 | CAGSLGGSRDEQFF | TGCGCCGGCAGCTTGGGGGGGAGTCGAGATGAGCAGTTCTTC
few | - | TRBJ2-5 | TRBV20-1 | CSARGLGMGQETQYF | TGCAGTGCTAGGGGCCTGGGGATGGGGCAAGAGACCCAGTACTTC
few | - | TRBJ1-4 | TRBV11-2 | CASSTYRATNEELFF | TGTGCCAGCAGCACATACAGGGCAACTAATGAAGAACTGTTTTTT
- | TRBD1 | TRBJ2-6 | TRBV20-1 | CSAKGTGVGANVLTF | TGCAGTGCTAAAGGGACAGGGGTTGGGGCCAACGTCCTGACTTTC
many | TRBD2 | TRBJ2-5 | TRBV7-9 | CASSLTLAGQETQYF | TGTGCCAGCAGCTTAACATTAGCGGGACAAGAGACCCAGTACTTC
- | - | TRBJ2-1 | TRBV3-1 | CASSPSLLNEQFF | TGTGCCAGCAGTCCAAGCCTTCTCAATGAGCAGTTCTTC
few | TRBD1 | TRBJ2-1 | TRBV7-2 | CASSFGQGAGREQFF | TGTGCCAGCAGCTTCGGACAGGGGGCTGGTAGAGAGCAGTTCTTC
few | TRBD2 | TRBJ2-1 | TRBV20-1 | CSALDRLAGLYNEQFF | TGCAGTGCTCTTGACCGACTAGCGGGCTTATACAATGAGCAGTTCTTC
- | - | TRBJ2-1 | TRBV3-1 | CASSQERDGSWYEQHF | TGTGCCAGCAGCCAAGAGAGGGACGGGAGCTGGTATGAGCAGCACTTC
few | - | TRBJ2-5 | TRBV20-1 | CSAHDSHQETQYF | TGCAGTGCCCATGACAGTCACCAAGAGACCCAGTACTTC
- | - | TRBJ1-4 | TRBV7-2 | CASSLALGEWEKLFF | TGTGCCAGCAGCTTAGCGTTAGGGGAGTGGGAAAAACTGTTTTTT
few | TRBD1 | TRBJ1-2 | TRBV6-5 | CASSSPGQGGSYTF | TGTGCCAGCAGTTCACCGGGACAGGGTGGAAGCTACACCTTC
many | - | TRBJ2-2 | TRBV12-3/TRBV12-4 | CASSSRTGELFF | TGTGCCAGCAGTTCCCGGACCGGGGAGCTGTTTTTT
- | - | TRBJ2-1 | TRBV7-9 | CASSLAQSGIGPYNEQFF | TGTGCCAGCAGCTTAGCCCAGTCGGGTATCGGCCCCTACAATGAGCAGTTCTTC
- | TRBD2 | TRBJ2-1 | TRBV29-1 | CSVEERREFNEQFF | TGCAGCGTTGAAGAACGGCGGGAGTTCAATGAGCAGTTCTTC
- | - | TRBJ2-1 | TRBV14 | CASSPTGRGYNEQFF | TGTGCCAGCAGCCCCACGGGTCGAGGATACAATGAGCAGTTCTTC
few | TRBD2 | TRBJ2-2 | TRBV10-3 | CAISESGGSTGELFF | TGTGCCATCAGTGAGTCCGGGGGGAGCACCGGGGAGCTGTTTTTT
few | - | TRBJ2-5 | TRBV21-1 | CASSTRLAGVQETQYF | TGTGCCAGCAGCACCAGACTAGCGGGAGTGCAAGAGACCCAGTACTTC
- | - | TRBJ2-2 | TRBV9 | CASSKGPRGHVLGTGELFF | TGTGCCAGCAGCAAGGGGCCCAGGGGCCACGTTTTGGGCACCGGGGAGCTGTTTTTT
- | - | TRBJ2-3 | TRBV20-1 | CSAIPVAGPDTQYF | TGCAGTGCCATTCCCGTGGCCGGGCCAGATACGCAGTATTTT
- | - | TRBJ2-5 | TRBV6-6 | CASSYSALAGETQYF | TGTGCCAGCAGTTACTCGGCACTAGCAGGAGAGACCCAGTACTTC
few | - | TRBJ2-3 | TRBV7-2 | CASSLVGQRSTDTQYF | TGTGCCAGCAGCTTAGTTGGACAGAGAAGCACAGATACGCAGTATTTT
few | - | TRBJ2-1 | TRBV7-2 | CASSSDYKSHDEQFF | TGTGCCAGCAGCTCCGACTACAAAAGCCACGATGAGCAGTTCTTC
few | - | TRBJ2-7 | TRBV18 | CASSPDSTRYEQYF | TGTGCCAGCTCACCCGACTCTACTCGCTACGAGCAGTACTTC
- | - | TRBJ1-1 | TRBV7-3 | CASSPKGGGFEAFF | TGTGCCAGCAGCCCGAAAGGGGGAGGGTTTGAAGCTTTCTTT
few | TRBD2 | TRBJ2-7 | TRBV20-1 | CSARAGTSYHEQYF | TGCAGTGCTAGAGCCGGGACTAGTTATCACGAGCAGTACTTC
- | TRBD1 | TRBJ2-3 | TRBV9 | CASSVGRGPDTQYF | TGTGCCAGCAGCGTCGGCAGGGGGCCAGATACGCAGTATTTT
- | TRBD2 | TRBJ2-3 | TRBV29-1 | CSVEGTSGKHTDTQYF | TGCAGCGTTGAGGGGACTAGCGGAAAACACACAGATACGCAGTATTTT